The source of this TCR beta chain is a study of vaccination and CD4 T cells after COVID-19. An Oncomine TCR Beta short-read assay was used to sequence the DNA from cultured CD4+ T cells. One entry per CDR3 protein results from TCRdb running MiXCR on the PCR reads. Counted here are about 20,000 distinct CDR3 sequences, more than 45% occurring once; the ten biggest clones make up 8% to 10%. As to treatment: roughly 10-day PBMC culture with coronavirus spike peptide pools or control peptides (ViraFEST assay). Cultures of PBMCs, around 1.8 million per well, were set up with roughly 9.1 IU/ml IL-2 and 8 to 10 ug/ml peptide pools. Germline lookup yields CDR1 SEHNR and CDR2 FQNEAQ (reference sequence). The length of the CDR3 is 14 residues. V lost 4 bases and J lost 5, with 14 bases in between. This clonotype was detected a few times. Antigen unknown.

Sequenced: CD4+ T cells from blood, cultured in vitro. J is TRBJ1-1 and V is TRBV7-9, with D uncertain. The sequence was collected from a human donor who had recovered from COVID-19. The CDR3 protein is CASSSSPLKTEAFF. CDR3 nucleotides: TGTGCCAGCAGCTCTTCCCCCTTAAAGACTGAAGCTTTCTTT.